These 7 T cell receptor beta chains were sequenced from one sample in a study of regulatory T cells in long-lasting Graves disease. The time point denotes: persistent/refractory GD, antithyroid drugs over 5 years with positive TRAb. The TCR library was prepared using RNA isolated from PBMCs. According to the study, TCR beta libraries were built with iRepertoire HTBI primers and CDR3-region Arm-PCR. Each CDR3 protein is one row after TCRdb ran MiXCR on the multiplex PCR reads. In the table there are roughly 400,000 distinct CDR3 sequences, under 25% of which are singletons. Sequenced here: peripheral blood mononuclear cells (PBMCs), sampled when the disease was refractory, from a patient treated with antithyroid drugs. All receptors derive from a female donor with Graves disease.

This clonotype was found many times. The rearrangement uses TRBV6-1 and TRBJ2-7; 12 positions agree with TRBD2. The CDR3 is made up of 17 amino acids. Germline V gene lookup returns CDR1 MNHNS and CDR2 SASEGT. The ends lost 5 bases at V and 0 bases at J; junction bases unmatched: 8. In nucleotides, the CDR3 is TGTGCCAGCAGTACCTGGACTAGCGGGATGAGCTCCTACGAGCAGTACTTC. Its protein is CASSTWTSGMSSYEQYF.

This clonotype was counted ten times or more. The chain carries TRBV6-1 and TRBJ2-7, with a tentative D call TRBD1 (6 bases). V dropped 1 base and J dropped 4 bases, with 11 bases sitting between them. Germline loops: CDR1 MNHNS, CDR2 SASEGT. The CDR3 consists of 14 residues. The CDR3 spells CASSEVGGLYEQYF. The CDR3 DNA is TGTGCCAGCAGTGAAGTAGGGGGATTGTACGAGCAGTACTTC.

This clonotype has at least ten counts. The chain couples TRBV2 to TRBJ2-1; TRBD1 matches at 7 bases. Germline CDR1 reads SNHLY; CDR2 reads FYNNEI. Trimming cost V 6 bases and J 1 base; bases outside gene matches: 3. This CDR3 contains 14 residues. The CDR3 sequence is CASSRGSSYNEQFF. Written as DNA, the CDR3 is TGTGCCAGCAGCAGGGGGAGTTCCTACAATGAGCAGTTCTTC. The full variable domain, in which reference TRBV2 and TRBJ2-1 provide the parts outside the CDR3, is EPEVTQTPSHQVTQMGQEVILRCVPISNHLYFYWYRQILGQKVEFLVSFYNNEISEKSEIFDDQFSVERPDGSNFTLKIRSTKLEDSAMYFCASSRGSSYNEQFFGPGTRLTVL.

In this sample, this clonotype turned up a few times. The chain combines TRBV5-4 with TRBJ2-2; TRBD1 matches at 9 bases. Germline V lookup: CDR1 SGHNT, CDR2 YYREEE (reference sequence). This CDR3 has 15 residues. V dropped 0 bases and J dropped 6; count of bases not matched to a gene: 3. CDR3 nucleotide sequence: TGTGCCAGCAGCTTGGGGACAGGGGTGCCCGGGGAGCTGTTTTTT. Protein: CASSLGTGVPGELFF.

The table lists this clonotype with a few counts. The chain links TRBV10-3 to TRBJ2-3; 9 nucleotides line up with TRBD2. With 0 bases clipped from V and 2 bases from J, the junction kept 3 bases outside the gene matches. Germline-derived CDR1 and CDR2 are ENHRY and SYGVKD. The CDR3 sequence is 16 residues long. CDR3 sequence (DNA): TGTGCCATCAGTGAGTCGCTAGCGGGAAACACAGATACGCAGTATTTT. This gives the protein CAISESLAGNTDTQYF.

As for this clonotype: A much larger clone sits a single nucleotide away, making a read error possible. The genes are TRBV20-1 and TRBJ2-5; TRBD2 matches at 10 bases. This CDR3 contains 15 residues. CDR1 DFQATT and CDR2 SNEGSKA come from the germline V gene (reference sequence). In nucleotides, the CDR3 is TGCAGTGTTAGACCCGGGACTAGCGTAGAAGAGACCCAGTACTTC. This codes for CSVRPGTSVEETQYF.

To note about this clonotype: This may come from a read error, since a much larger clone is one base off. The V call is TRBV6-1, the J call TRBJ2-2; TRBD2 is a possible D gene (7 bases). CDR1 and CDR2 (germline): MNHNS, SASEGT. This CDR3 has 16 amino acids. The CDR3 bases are TGTGCCAGCTTCTGGAGAGGGAGGGGGAACACCGGGGAGCTGCTTTTT. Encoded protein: CASFWRGRGNTGELLF.